This TCR beta chain derives from a study of PD-1 blockade in classical Hodgkin lymphoma. As for the study in general: The patients were dosed with nivolumab 3 mg/kg, infused intravenously every 2 weeks. Study-level results: The study found that TCR diversity rose significantly by C4D1 in CD4+ but not CD8+ cells. Reported baseline diversity: healthy donors highest, relapsed/refractory patients lowest. Newly diagnosed patients had diversity similar to the baseline diversity of complete responders.

Brentuximab vedotin exposure varied, and every patient relapsed after autologous stem cell transplantation. CDR3 length: 16 amino acids. Trimming stripped 1 base from V and 4 bases from J, with 16 bases between. Germline V CDR1 and CDR2: SEHNR, FQNEAQ (reference sequence). Data came from immunoSEQ multiplex PCR; TCRdb stores just in-frame clones and leaves some out. The sample lists tens of thousands of clones, about 73% occurring once. With respect to this clone: Antigen: not known.

The material sequenced was peripheral blood mononuclear cells (PBMCs), taken at baseline. This sequence originates from a human donor with classical Hodgkin lymphoma. The V call is TRBV7-9, the J call TRBJ1-2, with D possibly being TRBD1 (6 bases). The CDR3 DNA is TGTGCCAGCAGCTTAGGGGGGTCACAGGGCCTCTATGGCTACACCTTC. As protein: CASSLGGSQGLYGYTF.